A single sample is the source of the 9 T cell receptor beta chains below, sequenced in a study of persistence of HIV-infected CD4 T cells. The immunoSEQ assay was version 4, run in survey mode. Some clones are missing from TCRdb's copy, which holds only in-frame ones; the method was immunoSEQ multiplex PCR. The sample includes around 8,000 clones, roughly two thirds of them seen just once. For these TCRs, the target antigens are not known. Stimulation used 9 to 10 ug/mL lysate from CMV-infected fibroblasts. Responding CD4+ T cells were sorted by upregulation of both CD40 ligand and CD69. The sequencing here drew on CD4+ T cells sorted from PBMCs after 18-hour stimulation, taken from a patient who received antiretroviral therapy. The source of these receptors is an adult man with HIV who was CMV-seropositive.

This rearrangement joins TRBV28 to TRBJ2-7; a possible D gene is TRBD2 (6 bases). CDR3 length: 14 residues. CDR1 MDHEN and CDR2 SYDVKM come from the germline V gene. Trimming pared 3 bases from V and 2 bases from J, leaving 11 bases between. CDR3 in amino acids: CASSLSGSPYEQYF. The CDR3 DNA follows: TGTGCCAGCAGTTTGTCCGGGAGTCCCTACGAGCAGTACTTC.

The chain's CDR3 is CAWSRDDYNSPLHF. The CDR3 nucleotides read TGTGCCTGGAGCCGGGACGACTATAATTCACCCCTCCACTTT. The chain links TRBV30 to TRBJ1-6, with D perhaps matching TRBD1 (5 bases). Trimming took off 3 bases at V and 3 bases at J, with 9 bases between the two ends. The CDR3 covers 14 residues. Germline CDR1 reads GTSNPN; CDR2 reads SVGIG (reference sequence). Variable domain in full (rest from reference TRBV30 and TRBJ1-6): SQTIHQWPATLVQPVGSPLSLECTVEGTSNPNLYWYRQAAGRGLQLLFYSVGIGQISSEVPQNLSASRPQDRQFILSSKKLLLSDSGFYLCAWSRDDYNSPLHFGNGTRLTVT.

This clone has more than one count but fewer than ten. The rearrangement links TRBV19 to TRBJ1-5, with 8 bases that match TRBD1. CDR1 and CDR2 (germline): LNHDA, SQIVND (reference sequence). The CDR3 runs 15 residues. Losses at the gene ends were 0 bases for V and 7 bases for J; bases not matched to a gene: 5. CDR3 sequence reads: CASSIDGTGKQPQHF. The DNA for the CDR3 is TGTGCCAGTAGTATAGATGGGACAGGAAAACAGCCCCAGCATTTT.

This clone was observed a handful of times. The chain recombines TRBV4-1 with TRBJ2-5; 8 positions match TRBD1. V shed 3 bases, J shed 3 bases, and the junction held 9 bases outside the gene matches. The CDR3 spans 16 residues. Germline values: CDR1 MGHRA, CDR2 YSYEKL. CDR3 residues: CASSHDRGAREETQYF. CDR3 DNA: TGCGCCAGCAGCCACGACAGGGGCGCGAGGGAAGAGACCCAGTACTTC.

The chain combines TRBV18 with TRBJ2-3; TRBD2 matches at 13 bases. Germline V lookup: CDR1 KGHSH, CDR2 LQKENI. V gave up 3 bases and J gave up 4 bases; unmatched junction bases: 10. The CDR3 has 18 residues. The CDR3 DNA is TGTGCCAGCTCACCTCGGACTAGCGGGGGCACCCGACCAGATACGCAGTATTTT. It translates to CASSPRTSGGTRPDTQYF.

There are a few counts of this clone. This chain links TRBV6-4 with TRBJ1-2; 7 nucleotides match TRBD1. CDR3 length equals 12 residues. CDR1 and CDR2 from the germline V gene are MRHNA and SNTAGT. V trimming: 5 bases; J trimming: 8 bases; junction bases outside the gene matches: 5. The CDR3 DNA reads TGTGCCAGCAGTCGGACAGGCGGGGGCTACACCTTC. Its protein is CASSRTGGGYTF.

This chain connects TRBV19 to TRBJ2-7; possibly TRBD1 for D (6 bases). The CDR3 length is 15 residues. V gave up 4 bases and J gave up 4 bases, with 17 bases separating them. Germline CDR1 reads LNHDA; CDR2 reads SQIVND (reference sequence). The CDR3 DNA is TGTGCCAGTAGTACTCTCCGAGGGGGATCATACGAGCAGTACTTC. It codes for CASSTLRGGSYEQYF.

The V gene is TRBV30, the J gene TRBJ2-3, with unresolved D. The CDR3 consists of 12 residues. V was pared by 5 bases and J by 2 bases, with 8 bases between. CDR1 is GTSNPN and CDR2 is SVGIG in the germline V gene (reference sequence). CDR3 nucleotide sequence: TGTGCCTGGGGGCAGGCCACAGATACGCAGTATTTT. Its protein is CAWGQATDTQYF. Using reference TRBV30 and TRBJ2-3 for the parts outside the CDR3, the full variable domain is SQTIHQWPATLVQPVGSPLSLECTVEGTSNPNLYWYRQAAGRGLQLLFYSVGIGQISSEVPQNLSASRPQDRQFILSSKKLLLSDSGFYLCAWGQATDTQYFGPGTRLTVL.

Only a few counts were recorded for this clone. The CDR3 DNA reads as TGTGCCAGTAGTTTCCAGCGAACAACTAATGAAAAACTGTTTTTT. Its translation is CASSFQRTTNEKLFF. The genes are TRBV19 and TRBJ1-4; D not certain. This CDR3 spans 15 amino acids. The V end lost 5 bases, the J end lost 0 bases, and 10 bases lay between the germline ends. CDR1 is LNHDA, CDR2 SQIVND, per germline (reference sequence). The full variable domain, with the rest looked up from reference TRBV19 and TRBJ1-4, is DGGITQSPKYLFRKEGQNVTLSCEQNLNHDAMYWYRQDPGQGLRLIYYSQIVNDFQKGDIAEGYSVSREKKESFPLTVTSAQKNPTAFYLCASSFQRTTNEKLFFGSGTQLSVL.